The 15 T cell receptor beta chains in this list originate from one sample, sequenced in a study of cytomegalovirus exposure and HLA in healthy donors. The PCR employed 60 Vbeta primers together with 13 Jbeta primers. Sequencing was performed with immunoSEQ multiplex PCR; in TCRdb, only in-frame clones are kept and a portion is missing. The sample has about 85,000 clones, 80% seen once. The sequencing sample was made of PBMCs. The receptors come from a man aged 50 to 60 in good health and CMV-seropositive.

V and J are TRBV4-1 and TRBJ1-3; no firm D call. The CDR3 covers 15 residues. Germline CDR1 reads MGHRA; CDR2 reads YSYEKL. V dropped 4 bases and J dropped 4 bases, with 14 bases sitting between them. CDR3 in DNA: TGCGCCAGCAGCCTTACATGGCCGGAGGGAAACACCATATATTTT. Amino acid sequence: CASSLTWPEGNTIYF.

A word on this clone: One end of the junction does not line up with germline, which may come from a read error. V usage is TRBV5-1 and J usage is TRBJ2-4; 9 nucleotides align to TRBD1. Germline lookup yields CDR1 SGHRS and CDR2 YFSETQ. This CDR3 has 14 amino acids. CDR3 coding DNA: TGCGCCAGCAGTTCTACGACAGGGGGAAACAGTCAGTACTTC. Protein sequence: CASSSTTGGNSQYF. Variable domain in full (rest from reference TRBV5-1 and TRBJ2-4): KAGVTQTPRYLIKTRGQQVTLSCSPISGHRSVSWYQQTPGQGLQFLFEYFSETQRNKGNFPGRFSGRQFSNSRSEMNVSTLELGDSALYLCASSSTTGGNSQYFGAGTRLSVL.

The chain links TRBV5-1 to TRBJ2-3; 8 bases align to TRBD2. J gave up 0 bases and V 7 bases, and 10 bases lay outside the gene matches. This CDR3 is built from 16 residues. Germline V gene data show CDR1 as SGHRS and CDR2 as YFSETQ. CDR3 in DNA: TGCGCCAGCCGCCCGGGGGGGAGTCAGAGCACAGATACGCAGTATTTT. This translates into CASRPGGSQSTDTQYF.

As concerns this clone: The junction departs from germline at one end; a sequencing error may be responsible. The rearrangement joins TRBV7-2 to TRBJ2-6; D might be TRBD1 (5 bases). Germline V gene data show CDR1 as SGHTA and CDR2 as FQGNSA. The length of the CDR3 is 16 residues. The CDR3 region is CASSLALSTGANGLTF. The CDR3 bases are TGTGCCAGCAGCTTAGCGCTGAGTACTGGGGCCAACGGCCTGACTTTC. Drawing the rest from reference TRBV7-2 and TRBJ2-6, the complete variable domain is GAGVSQSPSNKVTEKGKDVELRCDPISGHTALYWYRQSLGQGLEFLIYFQGNSAPDKSGLPSDRFSAERTGGSVSTLTIQRTQQEDSAVYLCASSLALSTGANGLTFGAGSRLTVL.

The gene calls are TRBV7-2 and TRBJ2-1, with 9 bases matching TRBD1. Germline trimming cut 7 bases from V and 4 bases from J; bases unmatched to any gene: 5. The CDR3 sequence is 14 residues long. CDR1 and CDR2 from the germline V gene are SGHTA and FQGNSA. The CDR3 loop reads CASTRDRAYNEQFF. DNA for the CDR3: TGTGCCAGCACTCGGGACAGGGCATACAATGAGCAGTTCTTC.

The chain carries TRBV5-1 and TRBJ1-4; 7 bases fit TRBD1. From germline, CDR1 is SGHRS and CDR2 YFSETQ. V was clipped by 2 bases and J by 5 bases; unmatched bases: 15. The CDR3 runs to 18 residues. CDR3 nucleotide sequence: TGCGCCAGCAGCTTCAACAGGGGATGGGAGAACATGAATGAAAAACTGTTTTTT. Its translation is CASSFNRGWENMNEKLFF.

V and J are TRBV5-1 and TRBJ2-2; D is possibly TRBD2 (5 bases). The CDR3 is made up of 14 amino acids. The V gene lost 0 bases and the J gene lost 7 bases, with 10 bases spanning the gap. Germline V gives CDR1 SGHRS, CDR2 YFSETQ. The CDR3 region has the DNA TGCGCCAGCAGCTTGGAATGGGGAGACGGGGAGCTGTTTTTT. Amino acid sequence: CASSLEWGDGELFF.

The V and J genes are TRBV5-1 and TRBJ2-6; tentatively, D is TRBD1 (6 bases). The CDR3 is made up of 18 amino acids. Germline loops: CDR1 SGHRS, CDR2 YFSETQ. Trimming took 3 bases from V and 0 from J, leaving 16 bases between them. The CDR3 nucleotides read TGCGCCAGCAGCTCAACAGGGCCTGGTTCCTCTGGGGCCAACGTCCTGACTTTC. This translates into CASSSTGPGSSGANVLTF.

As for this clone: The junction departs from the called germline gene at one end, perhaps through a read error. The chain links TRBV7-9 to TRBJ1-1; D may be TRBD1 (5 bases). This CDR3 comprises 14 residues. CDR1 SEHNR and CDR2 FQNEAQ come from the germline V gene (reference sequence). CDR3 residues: CSSSLGERNTEAFF. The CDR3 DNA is TGTTCCAGCAGCTTAGGGGAGAGGAACACTGAAGCTTTCTTT.

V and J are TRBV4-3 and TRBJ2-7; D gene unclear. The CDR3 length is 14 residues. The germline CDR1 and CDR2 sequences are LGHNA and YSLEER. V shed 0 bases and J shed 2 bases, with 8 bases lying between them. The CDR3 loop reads CASSQDLGPYEQYF. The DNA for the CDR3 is TGCGCCAGCAGCCAAGATCTTGGGCCCTACGAGCAGTACTTC.

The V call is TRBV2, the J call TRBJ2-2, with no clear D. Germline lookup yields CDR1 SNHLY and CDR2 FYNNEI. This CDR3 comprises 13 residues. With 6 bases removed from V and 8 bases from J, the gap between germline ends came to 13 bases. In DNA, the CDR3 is TGTGCCAGCAGACCTACCGAGCGAGGGGAGCTGTTTTTT. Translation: CASRPTERGELFF.

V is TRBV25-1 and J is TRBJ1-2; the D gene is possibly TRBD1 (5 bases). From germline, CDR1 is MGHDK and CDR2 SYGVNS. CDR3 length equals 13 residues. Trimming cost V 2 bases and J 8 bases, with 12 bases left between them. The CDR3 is CASSEPGLDGYTF. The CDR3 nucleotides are TGTGCCAGCAGTGAACCGGGACTAGACGGCTACACCTTC.

CDR3 amino acids: CASSVVGLAGTDTQYF. The CDR3 coding sequence is TGTGCCAGCAGCGTCGTAGGACTAGCGGGGACAGATACGCAGTATTTT. This chain uses TRBV2 with TRBJ2-3; TRBD2 matches at 12 bases. This CDR3 has 16 residues. J gave up 3 bases and V 6 bases, and 7 bases lay outside the gene matches. In germline, CDR1 is SNHLY, CDR2 FYNNEI.

This CDR3 reads CASSWDYTLLSYEQYF. The CDR3 DNA follows: TGCGCCAGCAGCTGGGACTACACCCTCCTCTCCTACGAGCAGTACTTC. The J gene is TRBJ2-7, the V gene TRBV5-1, with 7 bases that match TRBD2. The CDR3 has 16 residues. The V segment lost 3 bases and the J segment 0 bases; nucleotides outside the gene matches: 9. The germline V gene encodes CDR1 SGHRS and CDR2 YFSETQ.

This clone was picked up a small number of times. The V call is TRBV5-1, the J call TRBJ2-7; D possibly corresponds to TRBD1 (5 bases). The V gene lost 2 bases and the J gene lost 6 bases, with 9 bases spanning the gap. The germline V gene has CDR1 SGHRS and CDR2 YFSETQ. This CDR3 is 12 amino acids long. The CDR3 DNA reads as TGCGCCAGCAGCTTTGCAGGGCCCGAGCAGTACTTC. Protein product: CASSFAGPEQYF.